The rows below give T cell receptor beta chains drawn from one sample of a study of PD-L1 blockade in urothelial cancer. Libraries were prepared by immunoSEQ multiplex PCR; TCRdb keeps only in-frame clonotypes and omits some of them. The sample has about 95,000 clones, around 91% seen once; the top ten hold 1.5% to 2%. The sample was PBMCs, taken around atezolizumab (anti-PD-L1) treatment. These receptors were obtained from a man aged 60-69 years with urothelial cancer. CDR3s include the opening cysteine and the closing phenylalanine or tryptophan. A D gene is named only where the DNA matches it firmly. A clone size is listed for some rows: how often the clone was seen (once, few, many), or a class if it is expanded.

TRBJ2-1 NA NA TRBV11-3 TGTGCCAGCAGCTTAGAGGTCGGGGGTCGCGCCTACAATGAGCAGTTCTTC CASSLEVGGRAYNEQFF
TRBJ2-7 TRBD2 NA TRBV5-4 TGTGCCAGCAGCAGCGGGACTAGCGGACCCCTCGAGCAGTACTTC CASSSGTSGPLEQYF
TRBJ2-1 TRBD1 few TRBV7-9 TGTGCCAGCAGCCCGCAGGGGGTACCCAATGAGCAGTTCTTC CASSPQGVPNEQFF
TRBJ2-2 TRBD1 once TRBV30 TGTGCCTGGAGTGACTGGACAGGGGTCCCCACCGGGGAGCTGTTTTTT CAWSDWTGVPTGELFF
TRBJ1-2 NA NA TRBV4-3 TGCGCCAGCAGCCAAGGCGTAAGGGGTAATGGCTACACCTTC CASSQGVRGNGYTF
TRBJ2-2 NA NA TRBV6-1 TGTGCCAGCACTCGGACTAACACCGGGGAGCTGTTTTTT CASTRTNTGELFF
TRBJ2-7 NA NA TRBV4-2 TGTGCCAGCAGCCAAGTGGGGACGAGGGGACTCGAGCAGTACTTC CASSQVGTRGLEQYF
TRBJ2-3 TRBD1 once TRBV14 TGTGCCAGCAGCCCAGGGGGAGCGTCTACGCAGTATTTT CASSPGGASTQYF
TRBJ2-3 NA NA TRBV11-1 TGTGCCAGCAGCTTATACTCGCCCTTAGATACGCAGTATTTT CASSLYSPLDTQYF
TRBJ1-2 NA once TRBV2 TGTGCCAGCAGTGAAGCTAGGGAGGCCGGGGATGGCTACACCTTC CASSEAREAGDGYTF
TRBJ2-7 TRBD2 NA TRBV30 TGTGCCTGGAAGCGGGGGGACACCTCTACTGGGCCCTACGAGCAGTACTTC CAWKRGDTSTGPYEQYF
TRBJ2-1 TRBD2 NA TRBV5-4 TGTGCCAGCAGCTTGGATTTCGGCGGGAGTGGAGGGGACAATGAGCAGTTCTTC CASSLDFGGSGGDNEQFF
TRBJ2-7 NA NA TRBV5-1 TGCGCCAGCAGCCCTCCGGCGCGGCCCGGAGAGCAGTACTTC CASSPPARPGEQYF
TRBJ2-4 TRBD2 NA TRBV27 TGTGCCAGCAGTTTGTCGGGGACTAGCGGGGGGCAATTGGGCATTCAGTACTTC CASSLSGTSGGQLGIQYF
TRBJ2-3 NA NA TRBV6-1 TGTGCCAGCACCCCCCGGGGTCCCGGCTGGTATTTT CASTPRGPGWYF
TRBJ2-7 NA NA TRBV28 TGTGCCAGCAGTTTAAGCTTGGGGGGCGAGCAGTACTTC CASSLSLGGEQYF
TRBJ2-7 TRBD1 NA TRBV10-2 TGCGCCAGCAGGACCGGGACAGGGACCTACGAGCAGTACTTC CASRTGTGTYEQYF
TRBJ1-3 NA once TRBV13 TGTGCCAGCAGCTCCAGGGGATCAACTGGAAACACCATATATTTT CASSSRGSTGNTIYF
TRBJ1-2 TRBD1 NA TRBV30 TGTGCCTGGAGTGTAGCAGGGGGCCATTTAAACTATGGCTACACCTTC CAWSVAGGHLNYGYTF
TRBJ1-2 NA NA TRBV11-1 TGTGCCAGCAGCTTAACAGACGCACCCTATGGCTACACCTTC CASSLTDAPYGYTF
TRBJ1-3 TRBD1 NA TRBV5-1 TGCGCCAGCAGCTCGGACAGGGAAGGAAACACCATATATTTT CASSSDREGNTIYF
TRBJ1-5 NA NA TRBV6-5 TGTGCCAGCAGTTTCGGGTCAAATCAGCCCCAGCATTTT CASSFGSNQPQHF
TRBJ2-3 TRBD2 NA TRBV15 TGTGCCACCAGCCGACAACTAGCGGGGAACACAGATACGCAGTATTTT CATSRQLAGNTDTQYF
TRBJ1-2 TRBD1 NA TRBV7-6 TGTGCCAGCAGCCCGGCTGGACAGGGGATCCGTGGCTACACCTTC CASSPAGQGIRGYTF
TRBJ2-1 NA NA TRBV28 TGTGCCAGCAGTTTACAGGTAAATGAGCAGTTCTTC CASSLQVNEQFF